Listed here is a single T cell receptor (beta chain). Its target is not known. This CDR3 is built from 12 residues. V lost 8 bases and J 4 bases, leaving 11 bases between the germline ends. The germline CDR1 and CDR2 sequences are LNHDA and SQIVND (reference sequence). These data belong to a study of T cell repertoires in cytomegalovirus infection. TCRdb reprocessed the reads with MiXCR, giving one entry per CDR3 protein. The profile shows some 110,000 distinct CDR3 sequences, more than 25% of them singletons. The sample here was CD8+ T cells from cultured PBMCs, taken from culture after CMV antigen stimulation. This receptor was identified in a human donor in good health (CMV status not recorded). Some clones in this sample may be carry-over from other donors' samples. The V and J genes are TRBV19 and TRBJ1-2, with D perhaps matching TRBD1 (5 bases). CDR3 bases: TGTGCCAGTCACATAACAGGCTATGGCTACACCTTC. Its protein is CASHITGYGYTF.